The 9 T cell receptor beta chains reported below all come from one sample, sequenced in a study of T cells in Graves' hyperthyroidism and ophthalmopathy. RNA transcripts served as the template for amplifying TCR beta CDR3 regions. The HTBI set primed first-round TCR CDR3 RT-PCR. TCRdb independently ran MiXCR on the multiplex PCR reads; one entry per CDR3 protein. The sample contains 360,000 or so distinct CDR3 sequences, 19% of which appear only once. Sequencing input: blood. These receptors were taken from a young woman with Graves' hyperthyroidism.

The V gene is TRBV24-1, the J gene TRBJ2-5, with D tentatively TRBD1 or TRBD2 (6 bases each). The V end lost 3 bases, the J end lost 2 bases, and 15 bases lay between the germline ends. The CDR3 consists of 16 residues. CDR1 KGHDR and CDR2 SFDVKD come from the germline V gene. The CDR3 nucleotides read TGTGCCACCAGTGATGAAGGGGGGAACTCACAAGAGACCCAGTACTTC. It yields the protein CATSDEGGNSQETQYF.

The chain uses TRBV10-3 and TRBJ1-1; TRBD1 matches at 7 bases. The germline V gene has CDR1 ENHRY and CDR2 SYGVKD. The length of the CDR3 is 12 residues. V lost 11 bases and J lost 3; bases outside the gene matches: 6. The CDR3 protein is CASGGSDTEAFF. CDR3 DNA sequence: TGTGCCTCAGGGGGTTCAGACACTGAAGCTTTCTTT.

This clonotype was found many times. The chain joins TRBV29-1 to TRBJ2-2, with D possibly TRBD2 on 6 matching bases. The CDR3 is 13 amino acids. Between the trimmed V and J ends, which lost 5 bases and 3 bases, there was a span of 10 bases. CDR1 SQVTM and CDR2 ANQGSEA come from the germline V gene. The CDR3 sequence is CSVIGGYTGELFF. The CDR3 DNA sequence: TGCAGCGTTATAGGAGGGTACACCGGGGAGCTGTTTTTT.

This clonotype has a handful of counts. The chain joins TRBV3-1 to TRBJ2-7; D may correspond to TRBD1 or TRBD2 (5 bases each). There are 13 residues in the CDR3. V shed 0 bases and J shed 6 bases, with 9 bases lying between them. Germline V CDR1 and CDR2: LGHDT, YNNKEL (reference sequence). The CDR3 protein is CASSQEGPSEQYF. The CDR3 DNA follows: TGTGCCAGCAGCCAAGAGGGACCGAGCGAGCAGTACTTC.

This clonotype occurred many times. J is TRBJ1-2 and V is TRBV10-3; D might be TRBD1 (6 bases). The CDR3 loop spans 13 amino acids. Germline V gene data show CDR1 as ENHRY and CDR2 as SYGVKD. Trimming cost V 10 bases and J 0 bases, with 12 bases left between them. The CDR3 here is CATQGQPNYGYTF. CDR3 nucleotides: TGTGCCACCCAGGGACAACCTAACTATGGCTACACCTTC.

The rearrangement joins TRBV9 to TRBJ2-5, with TRBD1 identical over 7 bases. The CDR3 totals 14 residues. The germline gives CDR1 SGDLS, CDR2 YYNGEE. V dropped 4 bases and J dropped 1; count of bases not matched to a gene: 4. CDR3: CASSPWDSQETQYF. DNA of the CDR3: TGTGCCAGCAGCCCCTGGGACAGCCAAGAGACCCAGTACTTC.

At least ten counts were recorded for this clonotype. The chain links TRBV27 to TRBJ1-2; 7 bases map to TRBD1. The germline CDR1 and CDR2 sequences are MNHEY and SMNVEV (reference sequence). The CDR3 runs to 16 residues. With V trimmed by 1 base and J by 2 bases, 7 bases remained unmatched. The CDR3: CASSLLVQGVNYGYTF. CDR3 DNA sequence: TGTGCCAGCAGTTTATTGGTGCAGGGGGTCAACTATGGCTACACCTTC.

The chain joins TRBV11-2 to TRBJ2-7; unclear D gene. The CDR3 totals 10 residues. Germline V gene data show CDR1 as SGHAT and CDR2 as FQNNGV. V lost 8 bases and J lost 7, with 9 bases in between. The CDR3 loop reads CASSEKEQYF. CDR3 sequence (DNA): TGTGCCAGCTCCGAAAAGGAGCAGTACTTC.

In this sample, this clonotype turned up many times. The chain employs TRBV2 and TRBJ1-5; 8 nucleotides agree with TRBD1. The ends lost 7 bases at V and 6 bases at J; junction bases unmatched: 8. This CDR3 contains 14 residues. Per the germline V gene, CDR1 is SNHLY and CDR2 is FYNNEI. CDR3 loop: CASTGAGGGQPQHF. DNA for the CDR3: TGTGCCAGCACGGGGGCAGGGGGCGGTCAGCCCCAGCATTTT. The variable domain in full, with the rest retrieved from reference TRBV2 and TRBJ1-5, is EPEVTQTPSHQVTQMGQEVILRCVPISNHLYFYWYRQILGQKVEFLVSFYNNEISEKSEIFDDQFSVERPDGSNFTLKIRSTKLEDSAMYFCASTGAGGGQPQHFGDGTRLSIL.